This TCR beta chain was retrieved from a study of spatial heterogeneity in lung cancer. This clonotype was counted between two and nine times. Time point defined: blood at routine non-recurrence follow-up after resection. Germline CDR1 reads SGHTA; CDR2 reads FQGTGA. This CDR3 has 15 amino acids. V lost 4 bases and J 7 bases, leaving 17 bases between the germline ends. TCRdb redid the calling of the 5' RACE reads with MiXCR, one entry per CDR3 protein. The table lists roughly 71,000 distinct CDR3 sequences, roughly 9% of them singletons. This sequence joins TRBV7-3 and TRBJ2-1, with D maybe TRBD2 (6 bases). The specimen was PBMCs, collected at follow-up. This clonotype was sampled from a female donor with early-stage non-small cell lung cancer. This chain's CDR3 is CASSSGLPFVNEQFF. CDR3 nucleotides: TGTGCCAGCAGCTCGGGACTCCCATTCGTAAATGAGCAGTTCTTC.